Sequencing of this TCR beta chain was carried out in a study of beta chain features in type 1 diabetes. Overall study results and limits: Junctions at VDJ sites from type 1 diabetes patients had fewer insertions and more deletions.

Every isolated RNA sample was fully reverse transcribed, so sequencing captured expressed TCRB transcripts. Using immunoSEQ multiplex PCR, the repertoire was profiled, and TCRdb retains in-frame clones only, with some absent. The sample yields roughly 310,000 clones, 9.5% to 12% seen once. A word on this clone: The antigen remains undetermined.

This CDR3 is built from 17 residues. V was trimmed by 3 bases and J by 1 base, leaving 15 bases between them. From germline, CDR1 is SGHAT and CDR2 FQNNGV. The V gene is TRBV11-2, the J gene TRBJ2-2; tentatively, D is TRBD1 (6 bases). The sequencing input was naive CD4+ T cells from blood. The source of this sequence is a woman younger than 45 in good health. The DNA for the CDR3 is TGTGCCAGCAGCTTGTCAGCCGGGACACTGAACACCGGGGAGCTGTTTTTT. Protein product: CASSLSAGTLNTGELFF.